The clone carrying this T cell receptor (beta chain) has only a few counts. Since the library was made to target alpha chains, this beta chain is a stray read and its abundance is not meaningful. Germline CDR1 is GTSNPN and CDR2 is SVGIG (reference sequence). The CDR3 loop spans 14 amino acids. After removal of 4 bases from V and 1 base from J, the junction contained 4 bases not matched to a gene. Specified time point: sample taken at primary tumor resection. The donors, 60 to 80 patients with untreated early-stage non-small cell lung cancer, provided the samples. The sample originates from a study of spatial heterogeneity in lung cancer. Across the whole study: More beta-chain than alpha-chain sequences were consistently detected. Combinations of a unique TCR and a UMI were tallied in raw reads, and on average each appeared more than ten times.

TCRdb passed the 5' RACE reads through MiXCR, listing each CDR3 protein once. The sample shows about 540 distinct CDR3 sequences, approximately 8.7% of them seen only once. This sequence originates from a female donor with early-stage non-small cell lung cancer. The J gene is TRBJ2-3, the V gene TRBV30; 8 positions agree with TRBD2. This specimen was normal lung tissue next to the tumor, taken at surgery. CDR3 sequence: CAWNPGLGTDTQYF. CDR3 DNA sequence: TGTGCCTGGAATCCGGGACTAGGCACAGATACGCAGTATTTT.